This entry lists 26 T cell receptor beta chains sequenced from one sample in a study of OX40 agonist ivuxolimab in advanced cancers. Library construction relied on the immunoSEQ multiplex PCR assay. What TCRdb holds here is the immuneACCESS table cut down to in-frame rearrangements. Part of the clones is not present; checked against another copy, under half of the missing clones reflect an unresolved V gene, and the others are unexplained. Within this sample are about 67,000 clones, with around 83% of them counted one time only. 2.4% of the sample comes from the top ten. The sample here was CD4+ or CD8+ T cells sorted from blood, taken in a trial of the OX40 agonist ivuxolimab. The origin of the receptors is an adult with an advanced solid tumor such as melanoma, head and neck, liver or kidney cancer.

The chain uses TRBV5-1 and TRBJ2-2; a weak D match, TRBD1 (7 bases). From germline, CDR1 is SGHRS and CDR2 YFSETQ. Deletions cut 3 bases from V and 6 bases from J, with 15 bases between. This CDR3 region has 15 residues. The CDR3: CASSSNPGGPGELFF. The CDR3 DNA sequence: TGCGCCAGCAGCTCTAACCCAGGGGGGCCCGGGGAGCTGTTTTTT.

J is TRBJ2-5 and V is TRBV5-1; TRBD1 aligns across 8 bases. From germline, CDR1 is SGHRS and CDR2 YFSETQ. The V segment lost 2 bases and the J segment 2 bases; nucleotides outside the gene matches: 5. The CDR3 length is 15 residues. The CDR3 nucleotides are TGCGCCAGCAGCTTAATGCAGGGGGCACAAGAGACCCAGTACTTC. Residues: CASSLMQGAQETQYF.

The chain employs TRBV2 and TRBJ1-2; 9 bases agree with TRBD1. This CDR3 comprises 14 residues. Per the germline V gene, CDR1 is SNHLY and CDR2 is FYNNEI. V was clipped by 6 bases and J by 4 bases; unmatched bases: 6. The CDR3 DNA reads TGTGCCAGCAGATCCGGGACAGGGATCTATGGCTACACCTTC. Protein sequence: CASRSGTGIYGYTF.

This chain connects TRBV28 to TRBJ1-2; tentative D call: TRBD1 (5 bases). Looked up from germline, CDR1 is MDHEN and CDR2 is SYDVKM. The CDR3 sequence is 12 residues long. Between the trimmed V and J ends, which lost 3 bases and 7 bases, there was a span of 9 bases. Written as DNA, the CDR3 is TGTGCCAGCAGTTTGCCGGGGCTTGGCTACACCTTC. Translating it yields CASSLPGLGYTF.

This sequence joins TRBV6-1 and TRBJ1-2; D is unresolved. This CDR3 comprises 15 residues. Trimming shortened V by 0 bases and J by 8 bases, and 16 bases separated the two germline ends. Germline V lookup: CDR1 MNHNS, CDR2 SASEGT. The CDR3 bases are TGTGCCAGCAGTGAAGCCGCGACCCAAGGAGGAGGCTACACCTTC. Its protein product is CASSEAATQGGGYTF.

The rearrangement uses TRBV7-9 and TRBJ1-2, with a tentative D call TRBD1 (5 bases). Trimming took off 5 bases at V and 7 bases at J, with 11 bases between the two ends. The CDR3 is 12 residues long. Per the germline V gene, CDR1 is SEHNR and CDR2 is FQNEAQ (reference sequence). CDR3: CASSQSGVGYTF. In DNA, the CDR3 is TGTGCCAGCAGCCAATCGGGGGTTGGCTACACCTTC.

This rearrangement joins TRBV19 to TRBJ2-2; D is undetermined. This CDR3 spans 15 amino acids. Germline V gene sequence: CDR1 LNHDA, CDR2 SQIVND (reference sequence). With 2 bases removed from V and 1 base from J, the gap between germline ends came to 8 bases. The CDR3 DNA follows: TGTGCCAGTAGTATAACTAACGGGAACACCGGGGAGCTGTTTTTT. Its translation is CASSITNGNTGELFF. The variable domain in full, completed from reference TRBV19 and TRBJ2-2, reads DGGITQSPKYLFRKEGQNVTLSCEQNLNHDAMYWYRQDPGQGLRLIYYSQIVNDFQKGDIAEGYSVSREKKESFPLTVTSAQKNPTAFYLCASSITNGNTGELFFGEGSRLTVL.

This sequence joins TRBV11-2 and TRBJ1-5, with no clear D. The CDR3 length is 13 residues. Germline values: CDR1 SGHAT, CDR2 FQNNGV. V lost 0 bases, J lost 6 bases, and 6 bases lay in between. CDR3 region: CASSLERSQPQHF. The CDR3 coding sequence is TGTGCCAGCAGCTTAGAAAGGAGTCAGCCCCAGCATTTT. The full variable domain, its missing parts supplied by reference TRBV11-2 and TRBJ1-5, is EAGVAQSPRYKIIEKRQSVAFWCNPISGHATLYWYQQILGQGPKLLIQFQNNGVVDDSQLPKDRFSAERLKGVDSTLKIQPAKLEDSAVYLCASSLERSQPQHFGDGTRLSIL.

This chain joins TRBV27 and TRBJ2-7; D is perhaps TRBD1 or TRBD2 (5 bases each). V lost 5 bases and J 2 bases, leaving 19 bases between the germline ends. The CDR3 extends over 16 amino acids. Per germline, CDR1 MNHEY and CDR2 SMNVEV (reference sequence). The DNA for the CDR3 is TGTGCCAGCAGTCCGCCCAAGGGGACGGGACCCTACGAGCAGTACTTC. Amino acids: CASSPPKGTGPYEQYF.

The CDR3 loop reads CASSPTSGTGGYGYTF. The DNA for the CDR3 is TGTGCCAGTAGTCCTACCTCCGGGACAGGGGGCTATGGCTACACCTTC. This rearrangement joins TRBV19 to TRBJ1-2; 11 bases fit TRBD1. Germline V lookup: CDR1 LNHDA, CDR2 SQIVND (reference sequence). V was clipped by 5 bases and J by 4 bases; unmatched bases: 9. There are 16 residues in the CDR3.

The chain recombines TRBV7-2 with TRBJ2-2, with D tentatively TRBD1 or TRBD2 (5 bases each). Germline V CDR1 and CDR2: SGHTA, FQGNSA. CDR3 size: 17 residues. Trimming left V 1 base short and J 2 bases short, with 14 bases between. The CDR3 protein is CASSLGFGAINTGELFF. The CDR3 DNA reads TGTGCCAGCAGCTTAGGGTTCGGGGCGATTAACACCGGGGAGCTGTTTTTT.

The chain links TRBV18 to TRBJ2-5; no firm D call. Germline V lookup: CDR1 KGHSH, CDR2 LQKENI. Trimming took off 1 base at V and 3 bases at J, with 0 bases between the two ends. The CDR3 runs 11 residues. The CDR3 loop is CASSPQETQYF. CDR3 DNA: TGTGCCAGCTCACCACAAGAGACCCAGTACTTC.

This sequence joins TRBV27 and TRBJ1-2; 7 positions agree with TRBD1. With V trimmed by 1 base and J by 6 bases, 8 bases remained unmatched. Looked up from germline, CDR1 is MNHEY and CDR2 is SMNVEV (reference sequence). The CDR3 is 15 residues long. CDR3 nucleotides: TGTGCCAGCAGTTTATACCCTCGGACAGGCGATGGCTACACCTTC. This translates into CASSLYPRTGDGYTF.

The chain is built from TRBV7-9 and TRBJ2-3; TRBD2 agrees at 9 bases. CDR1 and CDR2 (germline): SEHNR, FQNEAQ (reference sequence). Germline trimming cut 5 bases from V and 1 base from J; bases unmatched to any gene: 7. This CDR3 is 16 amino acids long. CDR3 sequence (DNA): TGTGCCAGCAGCAGAGCGGTAGCGGGGGGCACAGATACGCAGTATTTT. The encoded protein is CASSRAVAGGTDTQYF.

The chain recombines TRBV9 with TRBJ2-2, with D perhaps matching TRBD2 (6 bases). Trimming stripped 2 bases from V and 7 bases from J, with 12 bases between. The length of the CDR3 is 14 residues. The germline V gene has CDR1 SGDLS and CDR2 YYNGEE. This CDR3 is CASSVNQGGGELFF. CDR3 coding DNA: TGTGCCAGCAGCGTGAATCAGGGAGGCGGGGAGCTGTTTTTT.

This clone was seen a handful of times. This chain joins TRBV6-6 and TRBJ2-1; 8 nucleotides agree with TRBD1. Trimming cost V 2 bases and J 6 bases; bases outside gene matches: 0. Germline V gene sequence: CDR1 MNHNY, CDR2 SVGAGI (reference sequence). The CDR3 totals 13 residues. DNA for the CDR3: TGTGCCAGCAGTTACGACAGGGGCAATGAGCAGTTCTTC. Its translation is CASSYDRGNEQFF.

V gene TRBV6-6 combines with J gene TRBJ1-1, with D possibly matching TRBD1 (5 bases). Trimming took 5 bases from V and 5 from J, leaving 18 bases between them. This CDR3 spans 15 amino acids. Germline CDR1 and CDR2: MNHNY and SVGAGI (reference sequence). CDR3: CASSMGDPGGTEAFF. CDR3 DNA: TGTGCCAGCAGTATGGGGGACCCCGGGGGGACTGAAGCTTTCTTT.

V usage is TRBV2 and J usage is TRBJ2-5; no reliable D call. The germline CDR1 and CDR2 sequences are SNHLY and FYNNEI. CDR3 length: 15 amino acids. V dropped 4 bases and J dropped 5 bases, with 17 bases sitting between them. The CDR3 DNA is TGTGCCAGCAGTGTAGAAGCATTGTCCCGGGAGACCCAGTACTTC. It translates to CASSVEALSRETQYF.

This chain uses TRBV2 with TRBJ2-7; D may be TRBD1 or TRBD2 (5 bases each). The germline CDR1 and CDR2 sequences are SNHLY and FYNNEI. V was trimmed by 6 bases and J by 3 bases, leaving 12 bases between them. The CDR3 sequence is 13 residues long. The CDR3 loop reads CASRAGANYEQYF. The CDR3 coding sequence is TGTGCCAGCAGAGCCGGGGCGAACTACGAGCAGTACTTC.

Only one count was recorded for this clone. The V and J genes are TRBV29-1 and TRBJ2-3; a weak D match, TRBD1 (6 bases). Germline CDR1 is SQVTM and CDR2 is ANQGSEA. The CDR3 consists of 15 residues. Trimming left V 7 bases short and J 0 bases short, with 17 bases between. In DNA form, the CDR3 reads TGCAGCGCCGACCCCCAGGGGCTTAGCACAGATACGCAGTATTTT. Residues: CSADPQGLSTDTQYF.

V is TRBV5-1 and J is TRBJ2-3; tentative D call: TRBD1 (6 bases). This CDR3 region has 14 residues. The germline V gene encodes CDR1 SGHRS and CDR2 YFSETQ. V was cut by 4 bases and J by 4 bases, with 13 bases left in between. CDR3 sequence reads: CASSISSGADTQYF. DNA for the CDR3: TGCGCCAGCAGCATTTCGTCAGGGGCAGATACGCAGTATTTT.

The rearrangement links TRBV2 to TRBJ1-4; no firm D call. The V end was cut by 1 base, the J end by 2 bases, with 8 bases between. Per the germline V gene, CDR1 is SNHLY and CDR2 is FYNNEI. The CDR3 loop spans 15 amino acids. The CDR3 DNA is TGTGCCAGCAGTGAAGTTTCTACGACTAATGAAAAACTGTTTTTT. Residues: CASSEVSTTNEKLFF.

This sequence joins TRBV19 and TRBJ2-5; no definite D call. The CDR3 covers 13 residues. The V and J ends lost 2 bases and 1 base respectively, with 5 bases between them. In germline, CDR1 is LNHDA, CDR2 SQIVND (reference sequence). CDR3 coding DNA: TGTGCCAGTAGTATAAGGACCCAAGAGACCCAGTACTTC. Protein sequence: CASSIRTQETQYF.

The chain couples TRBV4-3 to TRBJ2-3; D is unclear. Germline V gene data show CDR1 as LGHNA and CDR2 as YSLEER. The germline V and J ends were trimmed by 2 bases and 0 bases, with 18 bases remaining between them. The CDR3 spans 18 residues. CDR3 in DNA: TGCGCCAGCAGCCAATTTTGGCGGAAAGGATTTAGCACAGATACGCAGTATTTT. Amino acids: CASSQFWRKGFSTDTQYF.

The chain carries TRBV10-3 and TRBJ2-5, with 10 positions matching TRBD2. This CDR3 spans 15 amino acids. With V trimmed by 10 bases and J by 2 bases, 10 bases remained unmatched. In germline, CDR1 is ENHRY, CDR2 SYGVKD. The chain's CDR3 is CATTTSGASQETQYF. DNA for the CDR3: TGTGCCACCACCACTAGCGGGGCCTCTCAAGAGACCCAGTACTTC.

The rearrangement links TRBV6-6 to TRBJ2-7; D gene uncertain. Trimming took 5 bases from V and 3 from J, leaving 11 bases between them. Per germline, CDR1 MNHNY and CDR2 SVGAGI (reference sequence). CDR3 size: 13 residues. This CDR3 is CASSKADDYEQYF. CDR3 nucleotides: TGTGCCAGCAGTAAAGCCGACGACTACGAGCAGTACTTC.